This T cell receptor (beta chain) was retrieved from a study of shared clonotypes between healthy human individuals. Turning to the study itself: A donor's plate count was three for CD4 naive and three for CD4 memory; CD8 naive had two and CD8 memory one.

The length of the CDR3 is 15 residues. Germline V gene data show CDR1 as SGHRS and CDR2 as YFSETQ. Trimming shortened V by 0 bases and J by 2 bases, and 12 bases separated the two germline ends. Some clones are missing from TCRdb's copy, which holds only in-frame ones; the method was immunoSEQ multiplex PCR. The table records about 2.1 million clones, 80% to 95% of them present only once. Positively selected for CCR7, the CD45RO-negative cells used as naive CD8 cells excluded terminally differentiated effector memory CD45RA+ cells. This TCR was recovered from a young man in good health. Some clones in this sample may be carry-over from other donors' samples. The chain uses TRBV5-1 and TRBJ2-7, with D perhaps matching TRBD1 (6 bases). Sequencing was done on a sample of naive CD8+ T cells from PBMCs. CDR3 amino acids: CASSLAYEGAYEQYF. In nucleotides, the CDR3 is TGCGCCAGCAGCTTGGCTTATGAGGGGGCCTACGAGCAGTACTTC.